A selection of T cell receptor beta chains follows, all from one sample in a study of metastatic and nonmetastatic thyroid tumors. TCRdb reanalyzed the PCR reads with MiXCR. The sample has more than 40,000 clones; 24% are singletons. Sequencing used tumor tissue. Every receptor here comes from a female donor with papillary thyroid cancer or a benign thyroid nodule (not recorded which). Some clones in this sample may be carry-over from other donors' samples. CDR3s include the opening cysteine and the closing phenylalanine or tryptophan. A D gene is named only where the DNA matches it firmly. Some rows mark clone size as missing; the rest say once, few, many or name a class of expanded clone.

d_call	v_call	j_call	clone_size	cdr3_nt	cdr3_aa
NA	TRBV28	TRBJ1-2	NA	TGTGTCAGCACCCAACACACCCGGGGGTCAGGCGGCTACACCTTC	CVSTQHTRGSGGYTF
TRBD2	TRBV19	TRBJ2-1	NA	TGTGCCAGTAGCTATAGCGGGAGCGCTTACAATGAGCAGTTCTTC	CASSYSGSAYNEQFF
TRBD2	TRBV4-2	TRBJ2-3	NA	TGTGCCAGCAGCCAAGGACTAGCGGGAGGCACAGATACGCAGTATTTT	CASSQGLAGGTDTQYF
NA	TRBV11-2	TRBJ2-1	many	TGTGCCAGCAGCTTATTACTAGACAATGAGCAGTTCTTC	CASSLLLDNEQFF
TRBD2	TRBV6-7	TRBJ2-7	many	TGTGCCAGCAGTTACCCGAGGACTAGCGGGAGGCCATACGAGCAGTACTTC	CASSYPRTSGRPYEQYF
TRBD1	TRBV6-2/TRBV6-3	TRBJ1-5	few	TGTGCCAGCAGCTCCGGACAGGGGAATCAGCCCCAGCATTTT	CASSSGQGNQPQHF
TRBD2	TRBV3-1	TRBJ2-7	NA	TGTGCCAGCAGCCAAGGACTAGCGGGCTCCTACGAGCAGTACTTC	CASSQGLAGSYEQYF
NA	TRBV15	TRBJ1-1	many	TGTGCCACCAGCGTTTCCCAGGGGAACACTGAAGCTTTCTTT	CATSVSQGNTEAFF
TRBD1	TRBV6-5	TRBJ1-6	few	TGTGCCAGCAGTTACAGGGGGCTCTCACCCCTCCACTTT	CASSYRGLSPLHF
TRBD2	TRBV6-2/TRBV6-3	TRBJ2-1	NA	TGTGCCAGCAGTTCGGGACTAGCGGGAGGGGGTGAGCAGTTCTTC	CASSSGLAGGGEQFF
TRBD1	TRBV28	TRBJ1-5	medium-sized	TGTGCCAGCAGTCGCAGGGGGCTTGGCAATCAGCCCCAGCATTTT	CASSRRGLGNQPQHF
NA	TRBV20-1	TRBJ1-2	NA	TGCAGTGCTTGGGCCTCAGACATCTATGGCTACACCTTC	CSAWASDIYGYTF
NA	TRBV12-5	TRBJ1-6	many	TGTGCTAGTGGTTTGGTACAAATTGACCGATCGGAAAATTCACCCCTCCACTTT	CASGLVQIDRSENSPLHF
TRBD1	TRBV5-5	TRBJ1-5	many	TGTGCCAGCAGCTTAAACAGGGGAAGCAATCAGCCCCAGCATTTT	CASSLNRGSNQPQHF
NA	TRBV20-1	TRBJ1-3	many	TGCAGTGCCCTCCGGGACATCTCTGGAAACACCATATATTTT	CSALRDISGNTIYF
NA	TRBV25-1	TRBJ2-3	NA	TGTGCCAGCAGTGGCCGGTTAGCCACAGATACGCAGTATTTT	CASSGRLATDTQYF
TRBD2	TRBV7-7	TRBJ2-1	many	TGTGCTAGCAGCCAAAGCGGGAGGGCCAAGTGGAATGAGCAGTTCTTC	CASSQSGRAKWNEQFF
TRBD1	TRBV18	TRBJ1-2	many	TGTGCCAGCTCACCCGGGACAGGGGCAGGCTACACCTTC	CASSPGTGAGYTF
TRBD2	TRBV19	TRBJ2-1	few	TGTGCCAGTACCCTTTTCCCAACAGGACTAGCGGGAGGCTCCTACAATGAGCAGTTCTTC	CASTLFPTGLAGGSYNEQFF
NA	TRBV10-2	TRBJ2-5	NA	TGCGCCAGCAGCGGACCGGAGAAGACCCAGTACTTC	CASSGPEKTQYF
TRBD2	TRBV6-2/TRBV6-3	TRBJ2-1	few	TGTGCCAGCAGGCTCGGGGGGAGCGGGAGGGCCAATGAGCAGTTCTTC	CASRLGGSGRANEQFF
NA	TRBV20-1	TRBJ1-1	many	TGCAGTGCTAGGGAGACCACGAACACTGAAGCTTTCTTT	CSARETTNTEAFF
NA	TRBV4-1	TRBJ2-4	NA	TGCGCCAGCAGCCAGGAACCAAGCAGGGGAGCCAAAAACATTCAGTACTTC	CASSQEPSRGAKNIQYF
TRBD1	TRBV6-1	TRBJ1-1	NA	TGTGCCAGCAGAGCAGACAGGGGGCCGTCAATGAACACTGAAGCTTTCTTT	CASRADRGPSMNTEAFF
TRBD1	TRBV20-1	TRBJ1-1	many	TGCAGTGGAATAAGAGGGGTGGCAGGGGGGAGGACTGAAGCTTTCTTT	CSGIRGVAGGRTEAFF
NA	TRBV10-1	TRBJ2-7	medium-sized	TGCGCCAGCAGTGAGAAATTAGGGCCCTACGAGCAGTACTTC	CASSEKLGPYEQYF
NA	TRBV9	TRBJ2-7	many	TGTGCCAGCAGCTCCACCGGCGCAGACCTTGACGAGCAGTACTTC	CASSSTGADLDEQYF